This T cell receptor (beta chain) was captured by sequencing in a study of T cell responses to AZD1222 COVID-19 vaccine. Some clones are missing from TCRdb's copy, which holds only in-frame ones; the method was immunoSEQ multiplex PCR. Altogether some 150,000 clones are present, nearly 95% being singletons, with the ten largest covering approximately 5%. The J segment lost 5 bases and the V segment lost 1 base, leaving 7 bases of the junction unmatched. This CDR3 contains 17 residues. The germline CDR1 and CDR2 sequences are SGHRS and YFSETQ. Notes on the study in general: No day 14 peak samples; only post-peak repertoires were characterized. Baseline seropositivity characterized only a handful of AZD1222 recipients. Within unmutated variant regions lay the reported targets of nearly half of spike-specific TCRs.

For this clone: Its specificity is not known.

This chain connects TRBV5-1 to TRBJ2-1; TRBD2 matches 12 bases. This receptor was identified in an adult in good health. The material was peripheral blood, obtained on day 0 of AZD1222 vaccination. The CDR3: CASSLYASGRADNEQFF. For the CDR3, the DNA is TGCGCCAGCAGCTTGTATGCTAGCGGGAGGGCCGACAATGAGCAGTTCTTC.